Listed below are T cell receptor beta chains from one sample, sequenced in a study of blood T cell repertoires in COVID-19. Data came from immunoSEQ multiplex PCR; TCRdb stores just in-frame clones and leaves some out. This sample has around 450,000 clones; around 87% occur once, and the top ten carry 0.7%. The sequenced sample was PBMCs or T cells enriched from blood (not recorded which). The origin of the receptors is a woman aged 18-29 years who had recovered from COVID-19. The CDR3 runs from the conserved cysteine through the conserved F or W. The D gene is left open where the match is weak.

CDR3 length: 15; D gene: -; J gene: TRBJ2-5; V gene: TRBV2; CDR3 DNA: TGTGCCAGCAGTGAGAAGCCTACGTACCAAGAGACCCAGTACTTC; CDR3 protein: CASSEKPTYQETQYF
CDR3 length: 14; D gene: -; J gene: TRBJ2-7; V gene: TRBV7-2; CDR3 DNA: TGTGCCAGCAGCCCGGGGAGGGGGACCTACGAGCAGTACTTC; CDR3 protein: CASSPGRGTYEQYF
CDR3 length: 13; D gene: TRBD2; J gene: TRBJ2-1; V gene: TRBV11-2; CDR3 DNA: TGTGCCAGCAGCTCCAGAGGGACTAGCGTTTTATTCTTC; CDR3 protein: CASSSRGTSVLFF
CDR3 length: 16; D gene: TRBD1; J gene: TRBJ1-2; V gene: TRBV5-1; CDR3 DNA: TGCGCCAGCAGCTTGGAACCGGGACAGGGAGCGTATGGCTACACCTTC; CDR3 protein: CASSLEPGQGAYGYTF
CDR3 length: 13; D gene: -; J gene: TRBJ2-7; V gene: TRBV7-2; CDR3 DNA: TGTGCCAGCAGCTTAGGAGAAACCTACGAGCAGTACTTC; CDR3 protein: CASSLGETYEQYF
CDR3 length: 15; D gene: TRBD1; J gene: TRBJ1-2; V gene: TRBV5-4; CDR3 DNA: TGTGCCAGCAGCTTCGGACAGGGGGTGAACTATGGCTACACCTTC; CDR3 protein: CASSFGQGVNYGYTF
CDR3 length: 15; D gene: TRBD2; J gene: TRBJ2-5; V gene: TRBV5-1; CDR3 DNA: TGCGCCAGCAGCTTAACGCGGGGGGGCCAGGAGACCCAGTACTTC; CDR3 protein: CASSLTRGGQETQYF
CDR3 length: 14; D gene: -; J gene: TRBJ1-2; V gene: TRBV5-1; CDR3 DNA: TGCGCCAGCAGCTTGTCAGGGGAGGGTTATGGCTACACCTTC; CDR3 protein: CASSLSGEGYGYTF
CDR3 length: 15; D gene: -; J gene: TRBJ1-4; V gene: TRBV5-1; CDR3 DNA: TGCGCCAGCAGCCCAGTTGGGCAGACTAATGAAAAACTGTTTTTT; CDR3 protein: CASSPVGQTNEKLFF
CDR3 length: 13; D gene: -; J gene: TRBJ2-3; V gene: TRBV11-2; CDR3 DNA: TGTGCCAGCAGCTTGGGGGGAGCAGATACGCAGTATTTT; CDR3 protein: CASSLGGADTQYF
CDR3 length: 15; D gene: TRBD2; J gene: TRBJ2-7; V gene: TRBV11-3; CDR3 DNA: TGTGCCAGCAGCTTAGGGGGCGGGAGCTCCTACGAGCAGTACTTC; CDR3 protein: CASSLGGGSSYEQYF
CDR3 length: 14; D gene: -; J gene: TRBJ2-5; V gene: TRBV5-1; CDR3 DNA: TGCGCCAGCAGCCCGGGACACCCCGGAGGGACCCAGTACTTC; CDR3 protein: CASSPGHPGGTQYF
CDR3 length: 15; D gene: -; J gene: TRBJ2-2; V gene: TRBV5-1; CDR3 DNA: TGCGCCAGCAGCTTACAGGGAAGCGACACCGGGGAGCTGTTTTTT; CDR3 protein: CASSLQGSDTGELFF
CDR3 length: 14; D gene: -; J gene: TRBJ1-1; V gene: TRBV20-1; CDR3 DNA: TGCAGTGCTAGTGAAGGGGGAAAGAACACTGAAGCTTTCTTT; CDR3 protein: CSASEGGKNTEAFF
CDR3 length: 15; D gene: -; J gene: TRBJ2-1; V gene: TRBV14; CDR3 DNA: TGTGCCAGCAGCCTTTGGGCAGGGGTGGCGGGTGAGCAGTTCTTC; CDR3 protein: CASSLWAGVAGEQFF
CDR3 length: 13; D gene: -; J gene: TRBJ1-1; V gene: TRBV30; CDR3 DNA: TGTGCCTGGAGCTTGGGGAGAGGAACTGAAGCTTTCTTT; CDR3 protein: CAWSLGRGTEAFF
CDR3 length: 15; D gene: -; J gene: TRBJ1-1; V gene: TRBV29-1; CDR3 DNA: TGCAGCGTCCCCGCGGGAGGGGGAGTGGACACTGAAGCTTTCTTT; CDR3 protein: CSVPAGGGVDTEAFF
CDR3 length: 14; D gene: -; J gene: TRBJ1-1; V gene: TRBV5-4; CDR3 DNA: TGTGCCAGCAGCTTGCGAGGCATGAACACTGAAGCTTTCTTT; CDR3 protein: CASSLRGMNTEAFF